This TCR beta chain is drawn from a study of STAT5B mutations in CD4+ large granular lymphocyte leukemia. Concerning this clone: Antigen specificity is unknown.

Sequencing was at survey level. Produced via immunoSEQ multiplex PCR; TCRdb's table is partial and in-frame only. The data contain around 34,000 clones, around four fifths of them singletons. CDR3 length: 16 amino acids. Germline-derived CDR1 and CDR2 are SGHRS and YFSETQ. V gave up 4 bases and J gave up 0 bases; unmatched junction bases: 10. Study results and limitations: Patient CD4-sorted repertoires stayed more clonal than healthy ones after leukemic-clone removal. Higher CD4+ than CD8+ T-LGLL clonality might reflect small sample size. TRBV06-family usage was enriched in top patient clones (8/27) versus controls (2/35).

The sequenced sample consisted of CD4+ T cells from blood buffy coats. The receptor was derived from a human donor in good health. The rearrangement uses TRBV5-1 and TRBJ2-7; 7 bases map to TRBD1. CDR3 sequence reads: CASSKPGQSTSYEQYF. Written as DNA, the CDR3 is TGCGCCAGCAGCAAACCGGGACAGAGTACCTCCTACGAGCAGTACTTC.